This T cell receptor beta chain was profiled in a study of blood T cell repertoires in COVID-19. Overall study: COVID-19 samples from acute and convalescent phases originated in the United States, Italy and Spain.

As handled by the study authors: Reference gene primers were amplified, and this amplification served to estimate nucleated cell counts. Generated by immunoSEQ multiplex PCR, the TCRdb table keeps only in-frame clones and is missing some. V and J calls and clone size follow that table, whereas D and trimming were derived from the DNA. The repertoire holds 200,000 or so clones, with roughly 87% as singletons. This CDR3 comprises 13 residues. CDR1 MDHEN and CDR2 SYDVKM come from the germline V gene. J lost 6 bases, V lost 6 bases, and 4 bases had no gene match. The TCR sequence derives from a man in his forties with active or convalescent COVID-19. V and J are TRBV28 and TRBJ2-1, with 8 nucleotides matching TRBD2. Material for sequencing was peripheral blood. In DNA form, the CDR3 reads TGTGCCAGCAGGGGACTAGATGGCAATGAGCAGTTCTTC. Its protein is CASRGLDGNEQFF.